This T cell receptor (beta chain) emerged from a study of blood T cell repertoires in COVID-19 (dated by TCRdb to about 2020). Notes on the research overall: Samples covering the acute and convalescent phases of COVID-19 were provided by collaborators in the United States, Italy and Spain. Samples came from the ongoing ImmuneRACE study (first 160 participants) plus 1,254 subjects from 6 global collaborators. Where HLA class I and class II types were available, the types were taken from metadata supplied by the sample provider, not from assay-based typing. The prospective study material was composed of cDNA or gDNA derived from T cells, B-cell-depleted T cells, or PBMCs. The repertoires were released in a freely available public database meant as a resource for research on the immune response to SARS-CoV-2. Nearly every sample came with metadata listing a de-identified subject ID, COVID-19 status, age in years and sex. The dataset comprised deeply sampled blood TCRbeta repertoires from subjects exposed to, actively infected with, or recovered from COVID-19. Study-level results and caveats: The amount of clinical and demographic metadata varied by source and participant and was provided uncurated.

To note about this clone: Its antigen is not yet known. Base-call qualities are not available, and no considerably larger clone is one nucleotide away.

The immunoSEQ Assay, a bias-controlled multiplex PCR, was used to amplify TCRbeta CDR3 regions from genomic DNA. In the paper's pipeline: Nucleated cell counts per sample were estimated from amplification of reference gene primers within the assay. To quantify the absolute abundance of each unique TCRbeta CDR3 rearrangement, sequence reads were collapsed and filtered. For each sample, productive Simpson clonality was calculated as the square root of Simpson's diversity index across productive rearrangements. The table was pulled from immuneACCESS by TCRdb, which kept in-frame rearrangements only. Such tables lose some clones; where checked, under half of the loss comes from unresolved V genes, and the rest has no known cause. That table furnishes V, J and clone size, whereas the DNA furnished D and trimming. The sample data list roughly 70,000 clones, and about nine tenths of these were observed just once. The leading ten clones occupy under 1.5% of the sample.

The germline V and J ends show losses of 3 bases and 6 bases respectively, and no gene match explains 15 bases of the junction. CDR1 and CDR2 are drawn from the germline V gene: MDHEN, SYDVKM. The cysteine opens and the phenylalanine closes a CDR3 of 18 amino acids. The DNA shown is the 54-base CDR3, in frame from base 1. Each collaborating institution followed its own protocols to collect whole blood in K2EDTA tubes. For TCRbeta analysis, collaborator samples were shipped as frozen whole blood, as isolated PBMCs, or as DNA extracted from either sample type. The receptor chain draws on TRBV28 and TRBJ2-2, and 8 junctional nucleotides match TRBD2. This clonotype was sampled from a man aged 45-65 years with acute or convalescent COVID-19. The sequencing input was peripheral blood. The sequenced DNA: TGTGCCAGCAGTTTTATTGGGGCTACGGGAGGGCTTTCCGGGGAGCTGTTTTTT. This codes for CASSFIGATGGLSGELFF.